Each of the 18 T cell receptor beta chains below was sequenced from the same sample in a study of T cell responses to AZD1222 COVID-19 vaccine. Sequenced by immunoSEQ multiplex PCR; TCRdb stores in-frame clones only, minus some. Altogether 110,000 to 150,000 clones are present, about 94% being singletons, with the ten largest covering less than 6.5%. The sample in question was peripheral blood, obtained on day 0 of AZD1222 vaccination. The source of these receptors is an adult in good health.

The chain joins TRBV5-5 to TRBJ2-2, with TRBD2 matching over 13 bases. V lost 0 bases, J lost 4 bases, and 6 bases stayed unmatched. Germline CDR1 is SGHKS and CDR2 is YYEKEE (reference sequence). CDR3 length: 18 amino acids. The CDR3 DNA is TGTGCCAGCAGCTTGGGCCCAACTAGCGGGAGGGTCACCGGGGAGCTGTTTTTT. It yields the protein CASSLGPTSGRVTGELFF.

This chain connects TRBV5-4 to TRBJ1-2, with 9 bases matching TRBD1. After removal of 6 bases from V and 3 bases from J, the junction contained 6 bases not matched to a gene. In germline, CDR1 is SGHNT, CDR2 YYREEE (reference sequence). This CDR3 contains 14 residues. CDR3 amino acids: CASKRTGEDYGYTF. CDR3 DNA: TGTGCCAGCAAGAGGACAGGGGAGGACTATGGCTACACCTTC. Full variable domain (outside the CDR3, taken from reference TRBV5-4 and TRBJ1-2): ETGVTQSPTHLIKTRGQQVTLRCSSQSGHNTVSWYQQALGQGPQFIFQYYREEENGRGNFPPRFSGLQFPNYSSELNVNALELDDSALYLCASKRTGEDYGYTFGSGTRLTVV.

A word on this clone: This CDR3 fails to terminate in the conserved phenylalanine or tryptophan, so it likely reflects a read error. The limits of the CDR3 on the DNA are not certain, so only TCRdb's listed CDR3 is given. V and J are TRBV7-2 and TRBJ2-3; the table's TRBD1 call for D was not verified on the DNA. Germline assignment: CDR1 SGHTA and CDR2 FQGNSA. 12 amino acids form the CDR3, both terminal residues included. CDR3: CASSLDAGRKTL.

The chain has TRBV5-5 and TRBJ2-5; tentative D call: TRBD2 (6 bases). Germline CDR1 SGHKS, CDR2 YYEKEE (reference sequence). The CDR3 runs 14 residues. The ends were cut back, 5 bases at V and 5 bases at J, with 16 bases in the middle. DNA for the CDR3: TGTGCCAGCAGACGGGGGAGGCTCGGGGAGACCCAGTACTTC. This codes for CASRRGRLGETQYF.

Written as DNA, the CDR3 is TGTGCCAGCAGCTTGGTACAGAACGGCTACGAGCAGTACTTC. It yields the protein CASSLVQNGYEQYF. The V gene is TRBV5-6, the J gene TRBJ2-7; no clear D. Germline-derived CDR1 and CDR2 are SGHDT and YYEEEE. The V end was cut by 0 bases, the J end by 3 bases, with 10 bases between. This CDR3 is 14 amino acids long. The full variable domain, its missing parts supplied by reference TRBV5-6 and TRBJ2-7, is DAGVTQSPTHLIKTRGQQVTLRCSPKSGHDTVSWYQQALGQGPQFIFQYYEEEERQRGNFPDRFSGHQFPNYSSELNVNALLLGDSALYLCASSLVQNGYEQYFGPGTRLTVT.

The chain recombines TRBV19 with TRBJ1-2, with D possibly TRBD1 on 5 matching bases. Germline loops: CDR1 LNHDA, CDR2 SQIVND (reference sequence). V was shortened by 8 bases and J by 2 bases, with 9 bases between the two germline ends. CDR3 length equals 12 residues. The CDR3 reads CASGDHNYGYTF. The CDR3 coding sequence is TGTGCCAGTGGGGACCACAACTATGGCTACACCTTC. Looking up the rest from reference TRBV19 and TRBJ1-2 gives the full variable domain: DGGITQSPKYLFRKEGQNVTLSCEQNLNHDAMYWYRQDPGQGLRLIYYSQIVNDFQKGDIAEGYSVSREKKESFPLTVTSAQKNPTAFYLCASGDHNYGYTFGSGTRLTVV.

The rearrangement uses TRBV3-1 (or the pseudogene TRBV3-2) and TRBJ2-3, with D maybe TRBD2 (5 bases). The CDR3 is 15 amino acids. The V gene lost 2 bases and the J gene lost 2 bases, with 11 bases spanning the gap. CDR1 and CDR2 from the germline V gene are LGHDT and YNNKEL (reference sequence). The CDR3 DNA reads as TGTGCCAGCAGCCAACGGAGGTATGACACAGATACGCAGTATTTT. It codes for CASSQRRYDTDTQYF.

The J gene is TRBJ2-2, the V gene TRBV5-4; D not resolved. V shed 0 bases and J shed 7 bases, with 10 bases lying between them. The CDR3 contains 14 residues. Germline V CDR1 and CDR2: SGHNT, YYREEE (reference sequence). This CDR3 reads CASSLGQSSGELFF. The CDR3 region has the DNA TGTGCCAGCAGCTTGGGCCAGTCTAGCGGGGAGCTGTTTTTT.

The chain carries TRBV27 and TRBJ2-7; 7 nucleotides match TRBD2. V lost 5 bases, J lost 2 bases, and 6 bases stayed unmatched. The CDR3 runs to 14 residues. Per germline, CDR1 MNHEY and CDR2 SMNVEV (reference sequence). The CDR3 DNA reads as TGTGCCAGCAGTCCCCGTGGGGGGGCCTACGAGCAGTACTTC. Translated: CASSPRGGAYEQYF.

The chain employs TRBV7-2 and TRBJ2-1; D might be TRBD1 (6 bases). Germline lookup yields CDR1 SGHTA and CDR2 FQGNSA. The CDR3 totals 16 residues. Trimming removed 2 bases from V and 10 bases from J, with 21 bases in between. CDR3 sequence reads: CASSLRLGGARTEQFF. Written as DNA, the CDR3 is TGTGCCAGCAGCTTAAGGTTAGGGGGAGCCCGAACAGAGCAGTTCTTC.

The gene calls are TRBV5-1 and TRBJ2-1, with a weak D call TRBD1 (5 bases). Between the trimmed V and J ends, which lost 0 bases and 8 bases, there was a span of 18 bases. The CDR3 totals 16 residues. Germline V gene lookup returns CDR1 SGHRS and CDR2 YFSETQ. In nucleotides, the CDR3 is TGCGCCAGCAGCTTGGCCAGTGGTAGGGGTAGAGATGAGCAGTTCTTC. This gives the protein CASSLASGRGRDEQFF.

The chain uses TRBV9 and TRBJ2-1, with unresolved D. Germline V gene data show CDR1 as SGDLS and CDR2 as YYNGEE. The CDR3 consists of 12 residues. V was cut by 1 base and J by 7 bases, with 6 bases left in between. CDR3 sequence (DNA): TGTGCCAGCAGCGTACTCGAGAATGAGCAGTTCTTC. Its protein is CASSVLENEQFF.

The chain links TRBV19 to TRBJ2-7, with D perhaps matching TRBD2 (6 bases). Trimming took off 3 bases at V and 1 base at J, with 10 bases between the two ends. CDR3 length: 14 amino acids. In germline, CDR1 is LNHDA, CDR2 SQIVND (reference sequence). The CDR3: CASSISEGSYEQYF. Here the CDR3 DNA reads TGTGCCAGTAGTATTTCGGAGGGGTCCTACGAGCAGTACTTC.

The rearrangement links TRBV28 to TRBJ1-2; 9 bases are shared with TRBD1. The CDR3 sequence is 14 residues long. In germline, CDR1 is MDHEN, CDR2 SYDVKM. V lost 4 bases, J lost 8 bases, and 8 bases stayed unmatched. The CDR3 bases are TGTGCCAGCAGTTCCTACAGGGGGCGGGGCGGCTACACCTTC. It translates to CASSSYRGRGGYTF.

The V gene is TRBV10-2, the J gene TRBJ1-1; D is possibly TRBD1 (5 bases). There are 13 residues in the CDR3. Germline V gene lookup returns CDR1 WSHSY and CDR2 SAAADI. V lost 6 bases, J lost 3 bases, and 11 bases lay in between. The CDR3 DNA follows: TGCGCCAGCAGGGCAGGGTTAGACACTGAAGCTTTCTTT. This codes for CASRAGLDTEAFF.

This sequence joins TRBV9 and TRBJ1-2; 8 bases are shared with TRBD1. Looked up from germline, CDR1 is SGDLS and CDR2 is YYNGEE. The V gene end was trimmed by 3 bases and the J gene end by 8 bases; junction bases not matched to a gene: 12. This CDR3 region has 15 residues. The CDR3 sequence: CASSDRTGMSRGYTF. CDR3 bases: TGTGCCAGCAGCGATCGGACAGGGATGTCAAGGGGCTACACCTTC.

In regard to this clone: Other DNA sequences in the sample encode the same CDR3. V usage is TRBV12-3 or TRBV12-4 and J usage is TRBJ2-1; weak D call: TRBD2 (5 bases). Trimming took off 3 bases at V and 6 bases at J, with 6 bases between the two ends. The CDR3 has 12 residues. Here the CDR3 reads CASSFGVNEQFF. In DNA form, the CDR3 reads TGTGCCAGCAGTTTCGGGGTCAATGAGCAGTTCTTC.

V is TRBV11-2 and J is TRBJ1-3; a possible D gene is TRBD1 (5 bases). Between the trimmed V and J ends, which lost 3 bases and 2 bases, there was a span of 8 bases. Per the germline V gene, CDR1 is SGHAT and CDR2 is FQNNGV. The CDR3 has 14 residues. DNA of the CDR3: TGTGCCAGCAGCTTGGGACCGCCTGGAAACACCATATATTTT. Its translation is CASSLGPPGNTIYF.